This passage covers 14 T cell receptor beta chains from one sample sequenced in a study of T cells after yellow fever vaccination. In TCRdb, the 5' RACE reads were re-called with MiXCR into one record per CDR3 protein. The sample comprises hundreds of thousands of distinct CDR3 sequences, approximately 9% of which are singletons, and approximately 19% rests with the top ten. The input for sequencing was PBMCs, taken on the day of the first yellow fever vaccination. The receptors were gathered from a man aged 18 to 35 who received the YFV17D yellow fever vaccine.

A single count supports this clonotype. The V and J genes are TRBV2 and TRBJ2-7, with D perhaps matching TRBD2 (6 bases). Germline assignment: CDR1 SNHLY and CDR2 FYNNEI. The CDR3 loop spans 11 amino acids. CDR3 in amino acids: CASSDRGLKYV. DNA of the CDR3: TGTGCCAGTAGTGACAGAGGACTAAAGTACGTC.

The CDR3 reads CASVTGGEQYF. In nucleotides, the CDR3 is TGTGCCTCCGTAACGGGGGGCGAGCAGTACTTC. The chain joins TRBV5-5 to TRBJ2-7, with TRBD2 matching over 7 bases. This CDR3 spans 11 amino acids. J gave up 6 bases and V 10 bases, and 7 bases lay outside the gene matches. From germline, CDR1 is SGHKS and CDR2 YYEKEE (reference sequence).

This clonotype was recorded many times. The V call is TRBV29-1, the J call TRBJ2-1; 11 positions agree with TRBD2. CDR3 length: 15 amino acids. The ends lost 0 bases at V and 5 bases at J; junction bases unmatched: 3. Germline CDR1 SQVTM, CDR2 ANQGSEA. CDR3 residues: CSVEDSGGADNEQFF. CDR3 DNA sequence: TGCAGCGTTGAAGATAGCGGGGGGGCCGACAATGAGCAGTTCTTC.

This clonotype was picked up a small number of times. V is TRBV6-5 and J is TRBJ2-2, with D possibly being TRBD2 (6 bases). CDR1 and CDR2 (germline): MNHEY, SVGAGI. V dropped 4 bases and J dropped 3 bases, with 21 bases sitting between them. The CDR3 has 18 residues. The CDR3 sequence: CASSLRGRGTQYTGELFF. The DNA of the CDR3 is TGTGCCAGCAGTTTGAGGGGCCGGGGGACCCAGTACACCGGGGAGCTGTTTTTT.

This clonotype was picked up a small number of times. The chain carries TRBV3-1 and TRBJ1-1, with D possibly being TRBD1 (5 bases). V dropped 6 bases and J dropped 4 bases, with 15 bases sitting between them. This CDR3 contains 14 residues. Germline loops: CDR1 LGHDT, CDR2 YNNKEL (reference sequence). In DNA, the CDR3 is TGTGCCAGCAGACCGAGTTCCGGGGGCACTGAAGCTTTCTTT. Protein sequence: CASRPSSGGTEAFF.

Ten or more counts support this clonotype. The J gene is TRBJ2-3, the V gene TRBV7-2, with D unresolved. Between the trimmed V and J ends, which lost 1 base and 6 bases, there was a span of 8 bases. The CDR3 runs 13 residues. Germline CDR1 SGHTA, CDR2 FQGNSA. Here the CDR3 reads CASSLGNGDTQYF. The CDR3 DNA reads as TGTGCCAGCAGCTTAGGGAACGGGGATACGCAGTATTTT. Complete variable domain (other parts from reference TRBV7-2 and TRBJ2-3): GAGVSQSPSNKVTEKGKDVELRCDPISGHTALYWYRQSLGQGLEFLIYFQGNSAPDKSGLPSDRFSAERTGGSVSTLTIQRTQQEDSAVYLCASSLGNGDTQYFGPGTRLTVL.

This clonotype was recorded many times. The chain couples TRBV7-2 to TRBJ2-1; tentative D call: TRBD2 (7 bases). CDR1 and CDR2 (germline): SGHTA, FQGNSA. The V end was cut by 3 bases, the J end by 7 bases, with 13 bases between. The CDR3 runs to 14 residues. CDR3 in amino acids: CASSFAGAGNEQFF. For the CDR3, the DNA is TGTGCCAGCAGCTTCGCGGGGGCGGGGAATGAGCAGTTCTTC.

This clonotype was detected ten times or more. The V call is TRBV10-3, the J call TRBJ2-2, with 8 positions matching TRBD1. Germline V lookup: CDR1 ENHRY, CDR2 SYGVKD. Trimming removed 2 bases from V and 3 bases from J; junction bases left unmatched: 2. This CDR3 is built from 15 residues. CDR3 DNA: TGTGCCATCAGTGAGGGCAGGGGGCACACCGGGGAGCTGTTTTTT. Residues: CAISEGRGHTGELFF.

The chain has TRBV12-3 or TRBV12-4 and TRBJ1-6, with a possible D match to TRBD1 (6 bases). Trimming took 4 bases from V and 4 from J, leaving 8 bases between them. The CDR3 loop spans 14 amino acids. The CDR3, as DNA: TGTGCCAGCAGTTCCGGACAGTATAATTCACCCCTCCACTTT. Translated: CASSSGQYNSPLHF.

The gene calls are TRBV4-3 and TRBJ2-7; D possibly corresponds to TRBD2 (7 bases). Deletions cut 0 bases from V and 4 bases from J, with 13 bases between. Per the germline V gene, CDR1 is LGHNA and CDR2 is YSLEER. CDR3 length equals 15 residues. CDR3 DNA: TGCGCCAGCAGCCAAGAGTGGGGGGGCCCTTACGAGCAGTACTTC. Protein sequence: CASSQEWGGPYEQYF.

This clonotype was counted between two and nine times. The chain joins TRBV5-1 to TRBJ2-2; D could derive from TRBD1 or TRBD2 (5 bases each). The V gene's germline CDR1 is SGHRS and CDR2 YFSETQ. This CDR3 contains 18 residues. Trimming removed 4 bases at V and 5 bases at J, with 24 bases between. This CDR3 reads CASSPNVQAASGTGELFF. The CDR3 DNA sequence: TGCGCCAGCAGCCCAAACGTACAGGCAGCTTCGGGGACCGGGGAGCTGTTTTTT.

This clonotype was detected ten times or more. This chain joins TRBV11-3 and TRBJ2-1, with 10 bases that match TRBD2. The CDR3 sequence is 15 residues long. Germline V gives CDR1 SGHNT, CDR2 YENEEA. The J segment lost 2 bases and the V segment lost 2 bases, leaving 0 bases of the junction unmatched. CDR3 sequence: CASSLTSGAYNEQFF. Here the CDR3 DNA reads TGTGCCAGCAGCTTAACTAGCGGGGCCTACAATGAGCAGTTCTTC.

This clonotype was counted between two and nine times. V usage is TRBV11-1 and J usage is TRBJ1-4; D not certain. Trimming removed 4 bases from V and 5 bases from J, with 14 bases in between. The CDR3 contains 15 residues. The germline V gene encodes CDR1 SGHAT and CDR2 FQDESV (reference sequence). Here the CDR3 reads CASSYRPLLNEKLFF. In DNA, the CDR3 is TGTGCCAGCAGCTATCGACCTCTTCTAAATGAAAAACTGTTTTTT. Together with reference TRBV11-1 and TRBJ1-4, the CDR3 gives the full variable domain: EAEVAQSPRYKITEKSQAVAFWCDPISGHATLYWYRQILGQGPELLVQFQDESVVDDSQLPKDRFSAERLKGVDSTLKIQPAELGDSAMYLCASSYRPLLNEKLFFGSGTQLSVL.

This clonotype appeared a few times. The chain is built from TRBV6-1 and TRBJ1-1; tentative D call: TRBD1 (5 bases). V lost 6 bases and J 3 bases, leaving 14 bases between the germline ends. CDR1 and CDR2 (germline): MNHNS, SASEGT. The CDR3 loop spans 14 amino acids. The CDR3 DNA reads TGTGCCAGCAGCCCCTACGGGGGGGACACTGAAGCTTTCTTT. Residues: CASSPYGGDTEAFF.